Shown below are 30 T cell receptor beta chains from a single sample sequenced in a study of blood T cell repertoires in COVID-19. Method: immunoSEQ multiplex PCR; TCRdb's copy keeps in-frame clones and lacks some. This sample has over 200,000 clones, with 65% to 90% found just once. Material: peripheral blood. The receptor source for this set is a human donor in a cohort sampled during active COVID-19.

This clone was detected only once. Other DNA sequences in this sample translate to the same CDR3. This chain uses TRBV28 with TRBJ1-4; 7 positions agree with TRBD1. Losses at the gene ends were 3 bases for V and 5 bases for J; bases not matched to a gene: 3. Germline assignment: CDR1 MDHEN and CDR2 SYDVKM. The CDR3 is 14 amino acids. In DNA, the CDR3 is TGTGCCAGCAGTTTGCGACAGGGAAATGAAAAACTGTTTTTT. It codes for CASSLRQGNEKLFF.

The rearrangement links TRBV5-4 to TRBJ2-7, with 7 nucleotides matching TRBD2. The CDR3 sequence is 16 residues long. V shed 6 bases, J shed 4 bases, and the junction held 16 bases outside the gene matches. Germline-derived CDR1 and CDR2 are SGHNT and YYREEE (reference sequence). The CDR3 region has the DNA TGTGCCAGCACCCGAGTCGGGGCTAGCGGAGCGTACGAGCAGTACTTC. Translation: CASTRVGASGAYEQYF.

The chain is built from TRBV2 and TRBJ2-1; 10 bases line up with TRBD2. V was pared by 1 base and J by 0 bases, with 3 bases of the junction left unmatched. This CDR3 has 17 residues. Germline V gene sequence: CDR1 SNHLY, CDR2 FYNNEI. This CDR3 reads CASSEVRTSGSYNEQFF. The DNA for the CDR3 is TGTGCCAGCAGTGAAGTAAGGACTAGCGGCTCCTACAATGAGCAGTTCTTC.

The J gene is TRBJ1-6, the V gene TRBV7-2, with 7 nucleotides matching TRBD1. CDR1 and CDR2 (germline): SGHTA, FQGNSA. This CDR3 is built from 14 residues. The V gene end was trimmed by 1 base and the J gene end by 9 bases; junction bases not matched to a gene: 3. The CDR3 DNA reads TGTGCCAGCAGCTTAGACAGGGGAAGTTCACCCCTCCACTTT. This translates into CASSLDRGSSPLHF. Looking up the rest from reference TRBV7-2 and TRBJ1-6 gives the full variable domain: GAGVSQSPSNKVTEKGKDVELRCDPISGHTALYWYRQSLGQGLEFLIYFQGNSAPDKSGLPSDRFSAERTGGSVSTLTIQRTQQEDSAVYLCASSLDRGSSPLHFGNGTRLTVT.

V is TRBV7-2 and J is TRBJ2-1; D might be TRBD2 (6 bases). The CDR3 is 14 residues long. V was cut by 1 base and J by 5 bases, with 9 bases left in between. From germline, CDR1 is SGHTA and CDR2 FQGNSA. The chain's CDR3 is CASSLGLEDNEQFF. The CDR3 DNA is TGTGCCAGCAGCTTAGGACTAGAGGACAATGAGCAGTTCTTC.

The rearrangement uses TRBV30 and TRBJ2-7, with a weak D call TRBD1 (7 bases). Trimming left V 0 bases short and J 6 bases short, with 15 bases between. Germline V CDR1 and CDR2: GTSNPN, SVGIG (reference sequence). This CDR3 has 14 amino acids. The CDR3 spells CAWSVAGGSGEQYF. DNA of the CDR3: TGTGCCTGGAGTGTGGCAGGGGGGAGTGGCGAGCAGTACTTC.

The CDR3 protein is CASSLVAGVGKDTQYF. In nucleotides, the CDR3 is TGTGCCAGCAGCTTGGTAGCGGGAGTTGGAAAAGATACGCAGTATTTT. This rearrangement joins TRBV11-2 to TRBJ2-3; 9 bases fit TRBD2. J gave up 5 bases and V 3 bases, and 9 bases lay outside the gene matches. Germline CDR1 and CDR2: SGHAT and FQNNGV. The length of the CDR3 is 16 residues.

DNA of the CDR3: TGTGCCAGCAGCCCTAAAGGGGGCGATCAGCCGAGGACCGGGGAGCTGTTTTTT. Translation: CASSPKGGDQPRTGELFF. The genes are TRBV11-3 and TRBJ2-2; 7 nucleotides agree with TRBD1. The CDR3 has 18 residues. V lost 5 bases, J lost 5 bases, and 17 bases stayed unmatched. From germline, CDR1 is SGHNT and CDR2 YENEEA.

The chain recombines TRBV18 with TRBJ2-4; TRBD1 matches at 8 bases. Per germline, CDR1 KGHSH and CDR2 LQKENI. The V gene end was trimmed by 8 bases and the J gene end by 15 bases; junction bases not matched to a gene: 9. CDR3 size: 11 residues. The CDR3 DNA follows: TGTGCCAGCGCAGGGGAGCAGGGGGCGTACTTC. Amino acids: CASAGEQGAYF.

This CDR3 reads CSVGRTGGITEAFF. The CDR3 nucleotides read TGCAGCGTGGGGAGGACAGGGGGCATTACTGAAGCTTTCTTT. The chain combines TRBV29-1 with TRBJ1-1, with TRBD1 matching over 11 bases. The CDR3 runs 14 residues. Germline V CDR1 and CDR2: SQVTM, ANQGSEA. J lost 5 bases, V lost 6 bases, and 8 bases had no gene match.

V gene TRBV5-1 combines with J gene TRBJ1-3; D is undetermined. Germline CDR1 reads SGHRS; CDR2 reads YFSETQ. The CDR3 covers 14 residues. Trimming took off 6 bases at V and 6 bases at J, with 16 bases between the two ends. This chain's CDR3 is CASKSPGNKNTIYF. CDR3 bases: TGCGCCAGCAAGAGTCCGGGTAACAAAAACACCATATATTTT. Complete variable domain (other parts from reference TRBV5-1 and TRBJ1-3): KAGVTQTPRYLIKTRGQQVTLSCSPISGHRSVSWYQQTPGQGLQFLFEYFSETQRNKGNFPGRFSGRQFSNSRSEMNVSTLELGDSALYLCASKSPGNKNTIYFGEGSWLTVV.

DNA of the CDR3: TGTGCCAGCAGCTTAGGGACAGGGGGCCAGGAGACCCAGTACTTC. The encoded protein is CASSLGTGGQETQYF. The J gene is TRBJ2-5, the V gene TRBV11-3, with TRBD1 identical over 11 bases. This CDR3 contains 15 residues. Germline loops: CDR1 SGHNT, CDR2 YENEEA. V lost 1 base to trimming and J lost 5 bases; unmatched junction nucleotides: 3.

The chain employs TRBV7-2 and TRBJ1-6; D not resolved. The germline CDR1 and CDR2 sequences are SGHTA and FQGNSA. The CDR3 is 18 residues long. Trimming took off 5 bases at V and 2 bases at J, with 19 bases between the two ends. This chain's CDR3 is CASSLEGRASAYNSPLHF. The CDR3 DNA reads TGTGCCAGCAGCCTCGAAGGGAGGGCCTCCGCCTATAATTCACCCCTCCACTTT.

The V and J genes are TRBV4-1 and TRBJ1-2; no reliable D call. CDR1 and CDR2 (germline): MGHRA, YSYEKL. Trimming stripped 1 base from V and 8 bases from J, with 11 bases between. The CDR3 has 13 amino acids. The CDR3 spells CASSQVQIRGYTF. Written as DNA, the CDR3 is TGCGCCAGCAGCCAAGTACAGATCCGGGGCTACACCTTC.

This clone was recorded only once. The chain joins TRBV30 to TRBJ2-1; the D is unclear. Germline V gene lookup returns CDR1 GTSNPN and CDR2 SVGIG (reference sequence). V lost 4 bases, J lost 10 bases, and 11 bases lay in between. This CDR3 comprises 11 residues. CDR3 in amino acids: CAWTQRSEQFF. As DNA, the CDR3 is TGTGCCTGGACTCAGCGTAGCGAGCAGTTCTTC.

The CDR3, as DNA: TGTGCCAGCAGCTTAGCGGTAGGCTCTGGAAACACCATATATTTT. As protein: CASSLAVGSGNTIYF. The rearrangement uses TRBV5-4 and TRBJ1-3, with D uncertain. CDR3 size: 15 residues. Germline V gene sequence: CDR1 SGHNT, CDR2 YYREEE (reference sequence). V lost 2 bases and J lost 0, with 9 bases in between.

This clone is a singleton in its sample. An end of the junction differs from the germline gene, which may be a read error. The V gene is TRBV10-3, the J gene TRBJ1-2, with TRBD1 matching over 12 bases. This CDR3 comprises 14 residues. Germline CDR1 reads ENHRY; CDR2 reads SYGVKD. CDR3 DNA: TGTGCCATCAGTGAGCGCCGGGACAGGGGGCTGCCCTCCTTC. This encodes CAISERRDRGLPSF.

The V and J genes are TRBV6-5 and TRBJ1-1, with D tentatively TRBD1 (6 bases). There are 16 residues in the CDR3. From germline, CDR1 is MNHEY and CDR2 SVGAGI. V shed 3 bases and J shed 0 bases, with 14 bases lying between them. The CDR3 spells CASSYTYGDMNTEAFF. In nucleotides, the CDR3 is TGTGCCAGCAGTTATACGTACGGGGACATGAACACTGAAGCTTTCTTT.

The chain links TRBV13 to TRBJ2-1; 15 bases line up with TRBD2. Germline loops: CDR1 PRHDT, CDR2 FYEKMQ (reference sequence). The CDR3 covers 14 residues. J lost 10 bases, V lost 3 bases, and 1 base had no gene match. The CDR3 loop reads CASSFGTSGREQFF. The CDR3 bases are TGTGCCAGCAGCTTCGGGACTAGCGGGAGGGAGCAGTTCTTC.

The rearrangement uses TRBV27 and TRBJ2-2; D is undetermined. Germline CDR1 reads MNHEY; CDR2 reads SMNVEV (reference sequence). CDR3 length equals 13 residues. Trimming removed 2 bases at V and 6 bases at J, with 7 bases between. The CDR3: CASSLGVPGELFF. The CDR3 DNA reads as TGTGCCAGCAGTTTAGGAGTGCCCGGGGAGCTGTTTTTT.

The CDR3 DNA reads TGTGCCTGGAGTCAGGGGGGCACTGAAGCTTTCTTT. Its translation is CAWSQGGTEAFF. The V and J genes are TRBV30 and TRBJ1-1; 7 bases match TRBD1. Unmatched junction bases numbered 1, after V lost 2 bases and J lost 4 bases. CDR1 and CDR2 from the germline V gene are GTSNPN and SVGIG (reference sequence). The CDR3 is made up of 12 amino acids.

The rearrangement uses TRBV7-3 and TRBJ2-3; TRBD2 matches at 11 bases. This CDR3 spans 16 amino acids. Germline V lookup: CDR1 SGHTA, CDR2 FQGTGA. After removal of 5 bases from V and 6 bases from J, the junction contained 10 bases not matched to a gene. The CDR3 protein is CASSLGTSGSGDTQYF. CDR3 bases: TGTGCCAGCAGCCTCGGGACTAGCGGTTCAGGGGATACGCAGTATTTT.

There are a few counts of this clone. The rearrangement uses TRBV6-5 and TRBJ1-2, with D maybe TRBD1 (6 bases). The CDR3 has 15 amino acids. The V end lost 0 bases, the J end lost 3 bases, and 11 bases lay between the germline ends. Germline V gene sequence: CDR1 MNHEY, CDR2 SVGAGI. The CDR3 is CASSYSLQGYYGYTF. DNA for the CDR3: TGTGCCAGCAGTTACTCGTTGCAGGGGTACTATGGCTACACCTTC.

This clone has only a few counts. The V gene is TRBV27, the J gene TRBJ1-1; no clear D. The CDR3 loop spans 13 amino acids. Germline assignment: CDR1 MNHEY and CDR2 SMNVEV (reference sequence). Trimming took 5 bases from V and 1 from J, leaving 8 bases between them. The CDR3 nucleotides are TGTGCCAGCAGTCTTGAGGGGAACACTGAAGCTTTCTTT. Encoded protein: CASSLEGNTEAFF.

This clone qualifies as medium-sized. Other DNA sequences of this sample code for an identical CDR3. J is TRBJ2-7 and V is TRBV9; 9 positions agree with TRBD2. The V and J ends lost 0 bases and 3 bases, in that order; junction bases with no gene match: 10. The CDR3 spans 17 residues. The germline gives CDR1 SGDLS, CDR2 YYNGEE. The CDR3 loop reads CASSVEGGLAGFYEQYF. Written as DNA, the CDR3 is TGTGCCAGCAGCGTAGAGGGGGGGCTAGCGGGGTTCTACGAGCAGTACTTC.

This CDR3 is CASSLLPGLEDTGELFF. The CDR3 nucleotides are TGCGCCAGCAGCTTGTTGCCGGGACTAGAAGACACCGGGGAGCTGTTTTTT. The genes are TRBV5-1 and TRBJ2-2; 8 positions agree with TRBD2. There are 17 residues in the CDR3. V dropped 1 base and J dropped 3; count of bases not matched to a gene: 8. CDR1 SGHRS and CDR2 YFSETQ come from the germline V gene.

The V gene is TRBV18, the J gene TRBJ1-3; 9 nucleotides agree with TRBD1. CDR1 KGHSH and CDR2 LQKENI come from the germline V gene. The CDR3 runs to 16 residues. V lost 0 bases and J lost 4; bases outside the gene matches: 4. CDR3 loop: CASSPPGTGPGNTIYF. CDR3 nucleotide sequence: TGTGCCAGCTCACCACCCGGGACAGGGCCCGGAAACACCATATATTTT.

The rearrangement links TRBV19 to TRBJ2-5, with D perhaps TRBD2 (6 bases). V was shortened by 1 base and J by 1 base, with 10 bases between the two germline ends. The CDR3 consists of 15 residues. The germline gives CDR1 LNHDA, CDR2 SQIVND (reference sequence). CDR3 region: CASSIVRRGQETQYF. The DNA of the CDR3 is TGTGCCAGTAGTATAGTACGGCGGGGCCAAGAGACCCAGTACTTC.

The rearrangement uses TRBV9 and TRBJ2-7; D perhaps matches TRBD1 (7 bases). Trimming left V 3 bases short and J 2 bases short, with 15 bases between. The CDR3 runs to 15 residues. Germline V CDR1 and CDR2: SGDLS, YYNGEE. The CDR3 sequence: CASSAQGGRTYEQYF. For the CDR3, the DNA is TGTGCCAGCAGCGCCCAGGGGGGCCGTACCTACGAGCAGTACTTC.

The gene calls are TRBV5-1 and TRBJ2-2, with 11 bases identical to TRBD2. From germline, CDR1 is SGHRS and CDR2 YFSETQ. The CDR3 sequence is 18 residues long. Trimming took 1 base from V and 5 from J; bases not matched to a gene: 10. The CDR3: CASSLTSGSSLGTGELFF. CDR3 nucleotide sequence: TGCGCCAGCAGCTTGACTAGCGGGAGTTCTCTGGGGACCGGGGAGCTGTTTTTT.